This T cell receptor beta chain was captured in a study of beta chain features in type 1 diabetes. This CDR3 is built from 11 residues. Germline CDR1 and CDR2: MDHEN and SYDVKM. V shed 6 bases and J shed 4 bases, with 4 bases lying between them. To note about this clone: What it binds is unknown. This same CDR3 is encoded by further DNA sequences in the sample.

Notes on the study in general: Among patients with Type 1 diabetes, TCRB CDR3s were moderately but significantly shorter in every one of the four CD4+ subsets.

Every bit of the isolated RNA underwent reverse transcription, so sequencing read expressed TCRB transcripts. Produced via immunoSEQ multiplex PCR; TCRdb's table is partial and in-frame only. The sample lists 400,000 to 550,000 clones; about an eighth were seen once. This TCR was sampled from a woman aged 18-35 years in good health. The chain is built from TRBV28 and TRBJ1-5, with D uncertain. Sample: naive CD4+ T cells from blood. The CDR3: CASSRNQPQHF. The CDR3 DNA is TGTGCCAGCAGCCGGAATCAGCCCCAGCATTTT.